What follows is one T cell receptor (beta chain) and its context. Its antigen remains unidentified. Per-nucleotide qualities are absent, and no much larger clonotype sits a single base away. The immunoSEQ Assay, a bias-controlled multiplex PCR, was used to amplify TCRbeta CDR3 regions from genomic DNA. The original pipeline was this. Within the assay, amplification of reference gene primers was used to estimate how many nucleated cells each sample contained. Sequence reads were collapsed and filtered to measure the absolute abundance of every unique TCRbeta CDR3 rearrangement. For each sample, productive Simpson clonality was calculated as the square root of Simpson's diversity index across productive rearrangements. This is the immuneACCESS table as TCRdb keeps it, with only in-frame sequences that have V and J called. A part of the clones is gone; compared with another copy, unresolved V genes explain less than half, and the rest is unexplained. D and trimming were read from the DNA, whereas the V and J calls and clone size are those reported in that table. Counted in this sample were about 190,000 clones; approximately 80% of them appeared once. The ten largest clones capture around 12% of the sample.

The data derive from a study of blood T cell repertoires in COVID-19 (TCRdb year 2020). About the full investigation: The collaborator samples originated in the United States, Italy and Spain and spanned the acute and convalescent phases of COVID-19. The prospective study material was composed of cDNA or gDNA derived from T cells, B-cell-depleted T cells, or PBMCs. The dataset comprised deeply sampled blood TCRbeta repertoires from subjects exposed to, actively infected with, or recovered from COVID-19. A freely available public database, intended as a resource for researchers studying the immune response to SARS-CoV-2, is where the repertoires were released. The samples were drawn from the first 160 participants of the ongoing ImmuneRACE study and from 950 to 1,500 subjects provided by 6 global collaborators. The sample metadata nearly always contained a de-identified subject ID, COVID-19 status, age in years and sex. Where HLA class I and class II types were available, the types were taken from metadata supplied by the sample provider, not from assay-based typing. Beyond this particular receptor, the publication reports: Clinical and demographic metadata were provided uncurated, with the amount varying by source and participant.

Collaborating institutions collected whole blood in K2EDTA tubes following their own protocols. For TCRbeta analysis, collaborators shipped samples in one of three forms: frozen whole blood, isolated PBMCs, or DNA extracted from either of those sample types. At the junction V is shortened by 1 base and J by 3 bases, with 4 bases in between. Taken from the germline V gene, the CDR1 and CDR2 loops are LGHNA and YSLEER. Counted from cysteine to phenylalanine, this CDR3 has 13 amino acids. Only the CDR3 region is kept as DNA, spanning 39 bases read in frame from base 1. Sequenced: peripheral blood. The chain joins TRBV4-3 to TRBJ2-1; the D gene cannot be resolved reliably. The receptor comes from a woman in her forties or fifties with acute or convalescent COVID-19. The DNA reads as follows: TGCGCCAGCAGCCAAGCGAGCTACAATGAGCAGTTCTTC. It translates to CASSQASYNEQFF.